These 8 T cell receptor beta chains came from one sample sequenced in a study of shared clonotypes between healthy human individuals. Clones were read by immunoSEQ multiplex PCR, and TCRdb kept only the in-frame ones, dropping some. The sample includes around 1.6 million clones, 95% to 99% of them seen just once. Source material: naive CD4+ T cells sorted from blood. Subset: CD45RA+ positively selected. These receptors originate from a young man in good health.

The sample holds one count of this clone. The chain is built from TRBV19 and TRBJ2-7, with D possibly TRBD1 on 5 matching bases. With 4 bases removed from V and 1 base from J, the gap between germline ends came to 8 bases. Looked up from germline, CDR1 is LNHDA and CDR2 is SQIVND (reference sequence). The CDR3 runs 13 residues. CDR3 protein: CASSKGKSYEQYF. In nucleotides, the CDR3 is TGTGCCAGTAGTAAGGGGAAGTCCTACGAGCAGTACTTC.

This clone was observed a single time. The chain employs TRBV28 and TRBJ1-2; maybe TRBD1 (6 bases). The CDR3 contains 14 residues. Germline V gene sequence: CDR1 MDHEN, CDR2 SYDVKM. V lost 9 bases and J lost 3, with 17 bases in between. As DNA, the CDR3 is TGTGCCAGTCTTCAGGGGAGATCTTACTATGGCTACACCTTC. It yields the protein CASLQGRSYYGYTF.

This sequence joins TRBV19 and TRBJ1-2, with no clear D. Trimming took off 1 base at V and 2 bases at J, with 11 bases between the two ends. CDR1 is LNHDA and CDR2 is SQIVND in the germline V gene (reference sequence). This CDR3 is 15 amino acids long. CDR3 nucleotide sequence: TGTGCCAGTAGTATAGTGAGCGGCACCAACTATGGCTACACCTTC. It translates to CASSIVSGTNYGYTF.

J is TRBJ2-7 and V is TRBV5-5, with D perhaps matching TRBD1 (6 bases). This CDR3 contains 12 residues. The V gene lost 7 bases and the J gene lost 2 bases, with 10 bases spanning the gap. The V gene's germline CDR1 is SGHKS and CDR2 YYEKEE (reference sequence). CDR3 sequence: CASVDRTYEQYF. The CDR3 bases are TGTGCCAGCGTAGACAGGACCTACGAGCAGTACTTC.

This chain uses TRBV25-1 with TRBJ2-5; either TRBD1 or TRBD2 may supply D (6 bases each). CDR3 length: 15 residues. Germline V lookup: CDR1 MGHDK, CDR2 SYGVNS. V was cut by 5 bases and J by 3 bases, with 16 bases left in between. The CDR3 nucleotides are TGTGCCAGCAGTCAAAGGGCGGGACATGAAGAGACCCAGTACTTC. As protein: CASSQRAGHEETQYF.

V usage is TRBV6-4 and J usage is TRBJ2-1, with TRBD1 matching 8 bases. Germline loops: CDR1 MRHNA, CDR2 SNTAGT. CDR3 length equals 14 residues. Unmatched junction bases numbered 6, after V lost 5 bases and J lost 6 bases. The CDR3 sequence is CASSLTGVFNEQFF. The CDR3 DNA follows: TGTGCCAGCAGTCTGACAGGGGTGTTCAATGAGCAGTTCTTC.

This sequence joins TRBV14 and TRBJ1-4; possible D gene TRBD1, 6 bases. The CDR3 totals 12 residues. V shed 2 bases and J shed 8 bases, with 6 bases lying between them. In germline, CDR1 is SGHDN, CDR2 FVKESK. The CDR3 nucleotides read TGTGCCAGCAGCCAACAGGGGGAAAAACTGTTTTTT. Amino acids: CASSQQGEKLFF.

Concerning this clone itself: This same CDR3 is encoded by further DNA sequences in the sample. The V gene is TRBV10-3, the J gene TRBJ2-7; a weak D match, TRBD2 (5 bases). CDR3 length equals 12 residues. V dropped 0 bases and J dropped 5 bases, with 5 bases sitting between them. Germline CDR1 ENHRY, CDR2 SYGVKD. CDR3 DNA: TGTGCCATCAGTGAGTCGGAGGACGAGCAGTACTTC. Amino acids: CAISESEDEQYF.